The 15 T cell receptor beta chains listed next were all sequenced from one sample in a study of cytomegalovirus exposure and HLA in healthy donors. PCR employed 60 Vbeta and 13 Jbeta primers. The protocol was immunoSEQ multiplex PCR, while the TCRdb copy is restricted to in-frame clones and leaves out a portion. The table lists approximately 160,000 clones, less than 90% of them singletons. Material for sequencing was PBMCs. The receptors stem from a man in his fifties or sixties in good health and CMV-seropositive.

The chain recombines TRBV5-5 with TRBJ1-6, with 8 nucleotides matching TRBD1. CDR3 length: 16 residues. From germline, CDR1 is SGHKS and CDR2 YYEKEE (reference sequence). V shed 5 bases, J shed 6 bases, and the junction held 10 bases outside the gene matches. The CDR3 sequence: CASSLGTGAGNSPLHF. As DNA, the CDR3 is TGTGCCAGCAGTTTAGGGACAGGAGCTGGTAATTCACCCCTCCACTTT.

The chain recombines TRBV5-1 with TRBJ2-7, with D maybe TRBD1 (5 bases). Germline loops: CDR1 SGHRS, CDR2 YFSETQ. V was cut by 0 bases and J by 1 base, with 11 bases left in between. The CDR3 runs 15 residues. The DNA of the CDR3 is TGCGCCAGCAGCTTGGAGCCAGGGTCTTCCTACGAGCAGTACTTC. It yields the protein CASSLEPGSSYEQYF.

This CDR3 reads CASSTGLYPQPQHF. CDR3 DNA: TGTGCCAGCAGTACAGGGTTGTATCCGCAGCCCCAGCATTTT. This sequence joins TRBV2 and TRBJ1-5, with D possibly matching TRBD1 (6 bases). This CDR3 is 14 amino acids long. Trimming removed 5 bases from V and 7 bases from J, with 15 bases in between. Looked up from germline, CDR1 is SNHLY and CDR2 is FYNNEI.

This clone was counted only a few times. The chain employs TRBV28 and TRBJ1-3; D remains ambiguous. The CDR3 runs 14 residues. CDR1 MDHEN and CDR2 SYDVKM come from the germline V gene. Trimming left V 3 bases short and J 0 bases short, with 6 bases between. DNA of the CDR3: TGTGCCAGCAGTTTTTCACTCTCTGGAAACACCATATATTTT. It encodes CASSFSLSGNTIYF. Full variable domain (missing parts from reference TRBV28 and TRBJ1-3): DVKVTQSSRYLVKRTGEKVFLECVQDMDHENMFWYRQDPGLGLRLIYFSYDVKMKEKGDIPEGYSVSREKKERFSLILESASTNQTSMYLCASSFSLSGNTIYFGEGSWLTVV.

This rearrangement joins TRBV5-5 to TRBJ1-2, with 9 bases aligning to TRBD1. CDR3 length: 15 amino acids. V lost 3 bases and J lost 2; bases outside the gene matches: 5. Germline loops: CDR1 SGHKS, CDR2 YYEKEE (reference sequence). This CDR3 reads CASSSSGTGNYGYTF. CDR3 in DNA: TGTGCCAGCAGCTCGTCCGGGACAGGGAACTATGGCTACACCTTC.

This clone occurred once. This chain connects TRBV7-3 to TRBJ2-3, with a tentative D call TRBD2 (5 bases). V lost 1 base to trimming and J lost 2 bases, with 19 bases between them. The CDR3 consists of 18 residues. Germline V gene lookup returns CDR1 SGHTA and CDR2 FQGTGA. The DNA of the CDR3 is TGTGCCAGCAGCTTAAACCCTCCTAGCAGACTATTCACAGATACGCAGTATTTT. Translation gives CASSLNPPSRLFTDTQYF. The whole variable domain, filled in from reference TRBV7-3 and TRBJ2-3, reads GAGVSQTPSNKVTEKGKYVELRCDPISGHTALYWYRQSLGQGPEFLIYFQGTGAADDSGLPNDRFFAVRPEGSVSTLKIQRTERGDSAVYLCASSLNPPSRLFTDTQYFGPGTRLTVL.

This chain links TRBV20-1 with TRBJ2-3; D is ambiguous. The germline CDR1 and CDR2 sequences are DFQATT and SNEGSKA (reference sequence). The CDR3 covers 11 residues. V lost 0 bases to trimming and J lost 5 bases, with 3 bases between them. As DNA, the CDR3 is TGCAGTGCTAGAGATCGAGATACGCAGTATTTT. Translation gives CSARDRDTQYF.

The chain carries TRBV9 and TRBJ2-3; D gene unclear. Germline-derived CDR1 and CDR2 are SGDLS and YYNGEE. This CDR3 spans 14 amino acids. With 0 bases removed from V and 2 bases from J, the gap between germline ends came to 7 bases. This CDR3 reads CASSVARLTDTQYF. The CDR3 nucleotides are TGTGCCAGCAGCGTAGCCAGGCTCACAGATACGCAGTATTTT.

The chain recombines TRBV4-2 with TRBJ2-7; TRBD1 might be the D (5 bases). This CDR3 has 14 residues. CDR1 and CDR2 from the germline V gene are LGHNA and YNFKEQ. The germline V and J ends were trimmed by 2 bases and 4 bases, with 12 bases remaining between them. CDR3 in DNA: TGTGCCAGCAGCCAATTGGACAAACAATACGAGCAGTACTTC. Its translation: CASSQLDKQYEQYF.

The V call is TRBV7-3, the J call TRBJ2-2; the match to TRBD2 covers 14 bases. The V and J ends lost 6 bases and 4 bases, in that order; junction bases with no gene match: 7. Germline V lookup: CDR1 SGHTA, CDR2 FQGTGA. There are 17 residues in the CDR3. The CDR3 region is CASRRLAGGPGTGELFF. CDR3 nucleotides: TGTGCCAGCAGGAGACTAGCGGGGGGGCCGGGCACCGGGGAGCTGTTTTTT.

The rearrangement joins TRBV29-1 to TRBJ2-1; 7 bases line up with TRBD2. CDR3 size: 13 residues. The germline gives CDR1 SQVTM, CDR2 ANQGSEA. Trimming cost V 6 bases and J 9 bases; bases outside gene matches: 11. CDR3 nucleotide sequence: TGCAGCGTCAGGACGGGAGGAGGGAGTGAGCAGTTCTTC. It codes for CSVRTGGGSEQFF.

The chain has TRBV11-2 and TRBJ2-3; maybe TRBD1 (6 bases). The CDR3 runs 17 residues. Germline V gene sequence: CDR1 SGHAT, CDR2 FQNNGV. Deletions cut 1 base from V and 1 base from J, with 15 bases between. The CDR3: CASSLASWGRGTDTQYF. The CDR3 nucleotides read TGTGCCAGCAGCTTAGCCTCGTGGGGGCGAGGCACAGATACGCAGTATTTT. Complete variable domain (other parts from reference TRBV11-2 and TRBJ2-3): EAGVAQSPRYKIIEKRQSVAFWCNPISGHATLYWYQQILGQGPKLLIQFQNNGVVDDSQLPKDRFSAERLKGVDSTLKIQPAKLEDSAVYLCASSLASWGRGTDTQYFGPGTRLTVL.

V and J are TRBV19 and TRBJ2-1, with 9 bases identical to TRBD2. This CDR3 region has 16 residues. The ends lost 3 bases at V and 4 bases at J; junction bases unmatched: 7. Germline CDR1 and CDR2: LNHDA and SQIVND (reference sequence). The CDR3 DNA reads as TGTGCCAGTAGTATTTTGGGTCTAGCGGGGTACAATGAGCAGTTCTTC. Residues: CASSILGLAGYNEQFF.

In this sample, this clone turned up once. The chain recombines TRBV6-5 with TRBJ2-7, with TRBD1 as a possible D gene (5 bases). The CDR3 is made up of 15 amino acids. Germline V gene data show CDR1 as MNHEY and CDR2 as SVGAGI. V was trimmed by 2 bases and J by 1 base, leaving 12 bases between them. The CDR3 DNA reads TGTGCCAGCAGTTACCTGAGCCAGGGTTCCTACGAGCAGTACTTC. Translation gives CASSYLSQGSYEQYF.

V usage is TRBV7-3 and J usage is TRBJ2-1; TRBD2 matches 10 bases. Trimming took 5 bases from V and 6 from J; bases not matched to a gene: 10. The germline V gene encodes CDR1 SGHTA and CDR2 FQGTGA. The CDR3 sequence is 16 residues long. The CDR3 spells CASSAAGGLAINEQFF. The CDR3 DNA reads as TGTGCCAGCAGCGCCGCAGGGGGACTAGCGATCAATGAGCAGTTCTTC.